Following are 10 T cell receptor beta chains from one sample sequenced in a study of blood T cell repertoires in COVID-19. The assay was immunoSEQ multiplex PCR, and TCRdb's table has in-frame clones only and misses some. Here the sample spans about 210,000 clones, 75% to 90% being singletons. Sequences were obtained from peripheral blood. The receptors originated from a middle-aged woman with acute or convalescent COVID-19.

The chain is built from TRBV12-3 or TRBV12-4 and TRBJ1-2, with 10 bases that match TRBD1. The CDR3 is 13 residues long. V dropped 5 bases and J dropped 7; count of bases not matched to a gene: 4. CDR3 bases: TGTGCCAGCAGTGTCGGGACAGGGGCTGGCTACACCTTC. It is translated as CASSVGTGAGYTF.

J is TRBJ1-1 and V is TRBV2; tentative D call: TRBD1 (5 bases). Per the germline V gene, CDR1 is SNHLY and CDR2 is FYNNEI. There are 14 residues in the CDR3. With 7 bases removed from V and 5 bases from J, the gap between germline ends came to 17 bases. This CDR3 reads CASIRQGGGTEAFF. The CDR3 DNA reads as TGTGCCAGCATCCGGCAGGGCGGGGGGACTGAAGCTTTCTTT.

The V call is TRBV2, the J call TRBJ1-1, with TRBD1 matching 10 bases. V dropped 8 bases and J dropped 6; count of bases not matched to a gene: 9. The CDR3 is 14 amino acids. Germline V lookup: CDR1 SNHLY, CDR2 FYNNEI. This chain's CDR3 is CASSGQGVLSEAFF. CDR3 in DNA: TGTGCCAGCTCCGGACAGGGGGTATTGTCTGAAGCTTTCTTT.

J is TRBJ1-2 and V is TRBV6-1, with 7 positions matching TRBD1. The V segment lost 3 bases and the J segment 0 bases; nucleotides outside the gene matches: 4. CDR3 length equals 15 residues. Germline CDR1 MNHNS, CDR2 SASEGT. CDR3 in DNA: TGTGCCAGCAGTGAGAGGGGACAGCCTAACTATGGCTACACCTTC. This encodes CASSERGQPNYGYTF.

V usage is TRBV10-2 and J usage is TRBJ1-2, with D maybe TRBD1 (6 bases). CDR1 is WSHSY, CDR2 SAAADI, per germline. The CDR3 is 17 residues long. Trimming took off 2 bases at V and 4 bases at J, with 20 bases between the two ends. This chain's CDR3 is CASSEGSGGGEIYGYTF. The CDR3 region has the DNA TGCGCCAGCAGTGAGGGTTCGGGGGGCGGAGAGATCTATGGCTACACCTTC.

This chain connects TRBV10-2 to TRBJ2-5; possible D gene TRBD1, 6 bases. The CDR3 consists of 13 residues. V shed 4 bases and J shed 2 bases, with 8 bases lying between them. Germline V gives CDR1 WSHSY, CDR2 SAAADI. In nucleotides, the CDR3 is TGCGCCAGCAGTGGGACAGAGCAAGAGACCCAGTACTTC. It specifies CASSGTEQETQYF.

The CDR3 here is CASSEGGDLREYV. The CDR3 DNA follows: TGTGCCAGCAGTGAAGGGGGGGATCTGAGGGAGTACGTC. J is TRBJ2-7 and V is TRBV2, with D possibly being TRBD2 (6 bases). CDR3 size: 13 residues. Trimming pared 1 base from V and 11 bases from J, leaving 15 bases between. Per the germline V gene, CDR1 is SNHLY and CDR2 is FYNNEI.

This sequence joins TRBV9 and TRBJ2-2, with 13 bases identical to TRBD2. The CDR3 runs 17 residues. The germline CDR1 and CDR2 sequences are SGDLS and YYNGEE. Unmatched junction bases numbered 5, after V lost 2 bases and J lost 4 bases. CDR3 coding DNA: TGTGCCAGCAGCGTTACTAGCGGGGGGGCGGTCACCGGGGAGCTGTTTTTT. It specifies CASSVTSGGAVTGELFF.

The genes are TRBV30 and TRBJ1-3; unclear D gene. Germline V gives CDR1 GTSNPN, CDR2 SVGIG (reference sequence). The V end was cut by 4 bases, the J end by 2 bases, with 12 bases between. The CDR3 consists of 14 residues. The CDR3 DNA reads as TGTGCCTGGACCCCGACATCAACTGGAAACACCATATATTTT. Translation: CAWTPTSTGNTIYF.

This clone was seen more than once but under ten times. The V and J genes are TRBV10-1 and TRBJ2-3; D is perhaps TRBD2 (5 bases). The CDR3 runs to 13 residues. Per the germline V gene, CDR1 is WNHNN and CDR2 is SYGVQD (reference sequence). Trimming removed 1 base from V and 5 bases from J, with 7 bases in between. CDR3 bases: TGCGCCAGCAGTGAGTGGGGAGTAGATACGCAGTATTTT. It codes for CASSEWGVDTQYF.